These T cell receptor beta chains were read from a single sample in a study of blood T cell repertoires in COVID-19. Clones were sequenced by immunoSEQ multiplex PCR, and TCRdb holds only the in-frame ones, with some missing. The sample contains about 190,000 clones, roughly 83% of which appear only once. The sequenced sample consisted of PBMCs or T cells enriched from blood (not recorded which). The receptors derive from a woman aged 25 to 45 who had recovered from COVID-19. Both conserved end residues are part of each CDR3. D genes are given only for firm matches. A row's size may be missing; if present it is once, few, many or a size class.

size	D	V	J	DNA	CDR3
NA	TRBD1	TRBV19	TRBJ1-1	TGTGCCAGTAGATTCGACAGGGTCGGCACTGAAGCTTTCTTT	CASRFDRVGTEAFF
NA	NA	TRBV4-1	TRBJ1-6	TGCGCCACCGCGTCAGGGCTCACCTATAATTCACCCCTCCACTTT	CATASGLTYNSPLHF
NA	TRBD1	TRBV4-1	TRBJ2-5	TGCGCCAGCAGCCAACCAGCCGGCAGGGGGCCCCAAGAGACCCAGTACTTC	CASSQPAGRGPQETQYF
NA	TRBD1	TRBV11-2	TRBJ2-1	TGTGCCAGCAGCTTAGAAAGACAGGGTTACAATGAGCAGTTCTTC	CASSLERQGYNEQFF
NA	TRBD1	TRBV28	TRBJ1-5	TGTGCCAGCAGCCGCCAGGGGGGCCGTAGCAATCAGCCCCAGCATTTT	CASSRQGGRSNQPQHF
NA	TRBD1	TRBV7-9	TRBJ1-3	TGTGCCAGCAGCTTAGTACAGGGGAGAAACACCATATATTTT	CASSLVQGRNTIYF
NA	NA	TRBV6-2/TRBV6-3	TRBJ1-1	TGTGCCAGCAGTTACTCCCAGGGTGAAGCTTTCTTT	CASSYSQGEAFF
once	NA	TRBV6-5	TRBJ1-5	TGTGCCACCGGAGGGGTGAATCAGCCCCAGCATTTT	CATGGVNQPQHF
NA	TRBD1	TRBV6-5	TRBJ1-2	TGTGCCAGCAGCCCCGGACAGGGAGGCTACACCTTC	CASSPGQGGYTF
few	NA	TRBV18	TRBJ1-3	TGTGCCAGCTCATCAGGGTCCGACGGAAACACCATATATTTT	CASSSGSDGNTIYF
NA	TRBD1	TRBV2	TRBJ1-1	TGTGCCAGCCGGGACAGAAAGAACACTGAAGCTTTCTTT	CASRDRKNTEAFF
NA	TRBD2	TRBV7-8	TRBJ2-3	TGTGCCAGCAGCTTATACCGGACTAGCGGGGTAACAGATACGCAGTATTTT	CASSLYRTSGVTDTQYF
NA	TRBD1	TRBV28	TRBJ2-3	TGTGCCAGCAGCAAACTGAGGACAGGGGGAGATACGCAGTATTTT	CASSKLRTGGDTQYF
NA	TRBD2	TRBV6-5	TRBJ2-1	TGTGCCAGCACCTCGGCGGGAGCTAAGAACAATGAGCAGTTCTTC	CASTSAGAKNNEQFF
NA	NA	TRBV27	TRBJ2-7	TGTGCCAGCAGTTTAAGCGTAGCCTACGAGCAGTACTTC	CASSLSVAYEQYF
few	NA	TRBV28	TRBJ1-6	TGTGCCAGCAGATTCGAAGGGGGGGAGGATAATTCACCCCTCCACTTT	CASRFEGGEDNSPLHF
NA	TRBD2	TRBV30	TRBJ2-5	TGTGCCTGGAGTGGGAAGCGGGAGGGGAACCAAGAGACCCAGTACTTC	CAWSGKREGNQETQYF
NA	NA	TRBV29-1	TRBJ1-5	TGCAGCGTTGGGGGGCAGAATCAGCCCCAGCATTTT	CSVGGQNQPQHF
NA	TRBD1	TRBV5-1	TRBJ2-2	TGCGCCAGCAGCTTGACAGGGGCAATTGCCGGGGAGCTGTTTTTT	CASSLTGAIAGELFF
NA	NA	TRBV29-1	TRBJ1-4	TGCAGCGTCCTTACAACTAATGAAAAACTGTTTTTT	CSVLTTNEKLFF
NA	NA	TRBV7-3	TRBJ2-7	TGTGCCAGCAGCCCCCTCGGACAACACTACGAGCAGTACTTC	CASSPLGQHYEQYF
NA	NA	TRBV27	TRBJ1-1	TGTGCCAGCAGTTTATCTCCAAGGGGTACTGAAGCTTTCTTT	CASSLSPRGTEAFF
NA	NA	TRBV28	TRBJ2-7	TGTGCCAGCAGTGCGACTACCCCCTCCTACGAGCAGTACTTC	CASSATTPSYEQYF
once	NA	TRBV11-1	TRBJ2-3	TGTGCCAGCAGCTCCGACAGTTACACAGATACGCAGTATTTT	CASSSDSYTDTQYF
NA	TRBD1	TRBV6-4	TRBJ2-1	TGTGCCAGCAGTCTGCAGGGGGCGCGGTACAATGAGCAGTTCTTC	CASSLQGARYNEQFF
NA	NA	TRBV2	TRBJ2-1	TGTGCCAGCAGTGAACAGGGAATCCACAATGAGCAGTTCTTC	CASSEQGIHNEQFF
NA	TRBD1	TRBV15	TRBJ1-1	TGTGCCACCAGCAGTCTGACAGGGGGCGGTGAAGCTTTCTTT	CATSSLTGGGEAFF
few	TRBD1	TRBV29-1	TRBJ1-5	TGCAGCGTTGGGGGACAGGGGTTCGATCAGCCCCAGCATTTT	CSVGGQGFDQPQHF
NA	TRBD1	TRBV5-5	TRBJ1-4	TGTGCCAGCAGCCCAAGACAGGGGCAGGGTGAAAAACTGTTTTTT	CASSPRQGQGEKLFF
NA	NA	TRBV11-2	TRBJ1-1	TGTGCCAGCAGCCGTGAGTTCATGAACACTGAAGCTTTCTTT	CASSREFMNTEAFF
NA	NA	TRBV7-9	TRBJ1-3	TGTGCCAGCAGCCCTCAAGGCAGGACAGTGCGAAACACCATATATTTT	CASSPQGRTVRNTIYF
NA	NA	TRBV5-6	TRBJ2-2	TGTGCCAGCAGCTTGGCGGGACTTAGGGAAAACACCGGGGAGCTGTTTTTT	CASSLAGLRENTGELFF
NA	NA	TRBV5-6	TRBJ1-4	TGTGCCAGCAGCTTGCCTAGTGAAAAACTGTTTTTT	CASSLPSEKLFF
NA	TRBD2	TRBV19	TRBJ2-7	TGTGCCAGTCGAACCGGGACTAGCGGAACCTACGAGCAGTACTTC	CASRTGTSGTYEQYF
NA	TRBD1	TRBV9	TRBJ2-2	TGTGCCAGCAACGTGGGGGACAGGACCTTAAGGACCGGGGAGCTGTTTTTT	CASNVGDRTLRTGELFF
NA	TRBD1	TRBV23-1	TRBJ2-2	TGCGCCAGCCTTCGACGGACAGGGAAAGAAAGAGGTCGAGGGGTCGGGGAGCTGTTTTTT	CASLRRTGKERGRGVGELFF
once	TRBD2	TRBV10-1	TRBJ2-7	TGCGCCAGCAGTGTAACCCTAGCGGGAGTATACGAGCAGTACTTC	CASSVTLAGVYEQYF
NA	TRBD1	TRBV7-9	TRBJ1-2	TGTGCCAGCAGCTTCAATCAGGGGGACTATGGCTACACCTTC	CASSFNQGDYGYTF
once	NA	TRBV6-5	TRBJ1-1	TGTACGGCAGGGTTCGGACCTGAAGCTTTCTTT	CTAGFGPEAFF